Below, 30 T cell receptor beta chains from the same sample are listed, as sequenced in a study of shared clonotypes between healthy human individuals. Only in-frame clones appear in the TCRdb table, and some are missing; sequencing was by immunoSEQ multiplex PCR. The sample has about 490,000 clones; 70% to 80% are singletons. Sequencing was performed on PBMCs. These receptors all come from a woman between 40 and 55 years old in good health. Some clones in this sample may be carry-over from other donors' samples.

V is TRBV28 and J is TRBJ2-7; D ambiguous. Germline CDR1 reads MDHEN; CDR2 reads SYDVKM. Trimming took 3 bases from V and 3 from J, leaving 12 bases between them. The CDR3 is 14 residues long. The CDR3 DNA sequence: TGTGCCAGCAGTTTCACATCGGCCTACTACGAGCAGTACTTC. Its translation is CASSFTSAYYEQYF.

The CDR3 spells CASSPVAGAPRYNEQFF. Written as DNA, the CDR3 is TGTGCCAGCAGTCCTGTAGCGGGAGCCCCTCGCTACAATGAGCAGTTCTTC. The chain links TRBV7-2 to TRBJ2-1; 9 positions agree with TRBD2. V was pared by 6 bases and J by 3 bases, with 12 bases of the junction left unmatched. The length of the CDR3 is 17 residues. From germline, CDR1 is SGHTA and CDR2 FQGNSA.

On this clone: The sample holds other DNA sequences that translate to the same CDR3. The chain combines TRBV9 with TRBJ2-1, with 7 bases fitting TRBD1. The CDR3 has 15 residues. Germline V gene lookup returns CDR1 SGDLS and CDR2 YYNGEE. The trim removed 2 bases at V and 0 bases at J, leaving 2 bases unmatched. The CDR3 region has the DNA TGTGCCAGCAGCGTGACAGGGAGCTCCTACAATGAGCAGTTCTTC. Its protein product is CASSVTGSSYNEQFF.

This clone was counted only a few times. The same CDR3 can be traced to other DNA sequences in this sample. The chain recombines TRBV5-1 with TRBJ2-5; 8 bases agree with TRBD1. The CDR3 runs to 16 residues. The junction had 6 bases not matched to a gene; V was cut back by 0 bases and J by 2 bases. The germline V gene has CDR1 SGHRS and CDR2 YFSETQ. The CDR3 protein is CASSLGGQASQETQYF. In DNA form, the CDR3 reads TGCGCCAGCAGCTTGGGGGGACAGGCTAGTCAAGAGACCCAGTACTTC.

The CDR3 coding sequence is TGTGCCAGCTCACTACGGACAGGAGCTAATGAAAAACTGTTTTTT. Amino acids: CASSLRTGANEKLFF. This chain uses TRBV18 with TRBJ1-4; 7 nucleotides line up with TRBD1. V trimming: 4 bases; J trimming: 3 bases; junction bases outside the gene matches: 5. Per the germline V gene, CDR1 is KGHSH and CDR2 is LQKENI. The CDR3 covers 15 residues.

This CDR3 is CASSLGTSDNEQFF. For the CDR3, the DNA is TGTGCCAGCAGCTTGGGGACTAGCGACAATGAGCAGTTCTTC. The chain recombines TRBV27 with TRBJ2-1; 10 bases match TRBD2. CDR1 MNHEY and CDR2 SMNVEV come from the germline V gene (reference sequence). The CDR3 has 14 residues. Trimming removed 6 bases from V and 5 bases from J; junction bases left unmatched: 4.

The chain has TRBV30 and TRBJ1-6; weak D call: TRBD1 (6 bases). The CDR3 covers 13 residues. The germline gives CDR1 GTSNPN, CDR2 SVGIG (reference sequence). Trimming left V 4 bases short and J 13 bases short, with 17 bases between. In DNA form, the CDR3 reads TGTGCCTGGACCCCCCAACAGGGAAGTCCCCTCCACTTT. Its translation: CAWTPQQGSPLHF.

This chain joins TRBV19 and TRBJ2-7; TRBD1 aligns across 10 bases. The V gene end was trimmed by 6 bases and the J gene end by 5 bases; junction bases not matched to a gene: 10. This CDR3 is 15 amino acids long. CDR1 and CDR2 from the germline V gene are LNHDA and SQIVND (reference sequence). In DNA, the CDR3 is TGTGCCAGTAGGCCTACCGGGACAGGGGCCCACGAGCAGTACTTC. Translation gives CASRPTGTGAHEQYF.

This chain connects TRBV19 to TRBJ2-1; D call uncertain. V dropped 3 bases and J dropped 5 bases, with 11 bases sitting between them. The CDR3 length is 14 residues. Germline-derived CDR1 and CDR2 are LNHDA and SQIVND (reference sequence). CDR3 DNA: TGTGCCAGTAGTATGACCCGCCCCCACAATGAGCAGTTCTTC. It encodes CASSMTRPHNEQFF.

The chain employs TRBV5-4 and TRBJ2-7; 14 bases are shared with TRBD2. The V gene's germline CDR1 is SGHNT and CDR2 YYREEE (reference sequence). The CDR3 is 16 residues long. V gave up 3 bases and J gave up 6 bases; unmatched junction bases: 8. CDR3: CASSSGLAGDESEQYF. The CDR3 nucleotides are TGTGCCAGCAGCTCGGGACTAGCGGGAGACGAGAGCGAGCAGTACTTC.

About this clone: This may come from a read error, since a much larger clone is one base off. This sample also contains other DNA sequences that code for the same CDR3. This sequence joins TRBV6-1 and TRBJ2-7; D unclear. Germline CDR1 and CDR2: MNHNS and SASEGT. The V end lost 5 bases, the J end lost 2 bases, and 4 bases lay between the germline ends. The CDR3 is 11 amino acids. CDR3 region: CASSYTYEQYF. In nucleotides, the CDR3 is TGTGCCAGCAGTTATACCTACGAGCAGTACTTC.

This sequence joins TRBV11-2 and TRBJ2-1; 7 bases are shared with TRBD1. Germline assignment: CDR1 SGHAT and CDR2 FQNNGV. The length of the CDR3 is 14 residues. V was clipped by 7 bases and J by 4 bases; unmatched bases: 7. CDR3 DNA: TGTGCCAGCACTCTAGGGGGACAGTACAATGAGCAGTTCTTC. This translates into CASTLGGQYNEQFF.

With regard to this clone: A much larger clone sits a single nucleotide away, making a read error possible. Distinct nucleotide sequences in the sample also encode this CDR3. The chain carries TRBV5-6 and TRBJ2-2; 8 bases map to TRBD1. The CDR3 consists of 14 residues. CDR1 is SGHDT, CDR2 YYEEEE, per germline. The V segment lost 1 base and the J segment 4 bases; nucleotides outside the gene matches: 0. The CDR3: CASSLTGGTGELFF. DNA for the CDR3: TGTGCCAGCAGCTTGACAGGGGGCACCGGGGAGCTGTTTTTT. The variable domain in full, completed from reference TRBV5-6 and TRBJ2-2, reads DAGVTQSPTHLIKTRGQQVTLRCSPKSGHDTVSWYQQALGQGPQFIFQYYEEEERQRGNFPDRFSGHQFPNYSSELNVNALLLGDSALYLCASSLTGGTGELFFGEGSRLTVL.

The gene calls are TRBV6-1 and TRBJ1-5; D uncertain. Germline CDR1 MNHNS, CDR2 SASEGT. This CDR3 is 12 amino acids long. Trimming pared 6 bases from V and 2 bases from J, leaving 5 bases between. The CDR3 nucleotides are TGTGCCAGCAGAGATGGCAATCAGCCCCAGCATTTT. Protein product: CASRDGNQPQHF.

The chain has TRBV30 and TRBJ2-2, with 9 bases aligning to TRBD2. Germline V gene data show CDR1 as GTSNPN and CDR2 as SVGIG (reference sequence). V lost 0 bases, J lost 6 bases, and 8 bases stayed unmatched. This CDR3 is 16 amino acids long. The CDR3 region is CAWSVRLSGRSGELFF. The CDR3 DNA is TGTGCCTGGAGTGTACGGTTGAGCGGGAGGTCCGGGGAGCTGTTTTTT.

V usage is TRBV28 and J usage is TRBJ2-1, with 7 bases fitting TRBD1. V shed 5 bases, J shed 4 bases, and the junction held 17 bases outside the gene matches. This CDR3 comprises 18 residues. Germline values: CDR1 MDHEN, CDR2 SYDVKM. This CDR3 is CASSDPPRQGPNYNEQFF. The CDR3 bases are TGTGCCAGCAGTGATCCCCCTCGACAGGGCCCGAATTACAATGAGCAGTTCTTC.

The CDR3 sequence is CASSLVGSSYNEQFF. The DNA of the CDR3 is TGCGCCAGCAGCCTAGTTGGAAGCTCCTACAATGAGCAGTTCTTC. V gene TRBV4-3 combines with J gene TRBJ2-1; D uncertain. CDR1 is LGHNA, CDR2 YSLEER, per germline. The CDR3 contains 15 residues. Between the trimmed V and J ends, which lost 4 bases and 0 bases, there was a span of 10 bases.

The J gene is TRBJ2-7, the V gene TRBV5-4; D perhaps matches TRBD2 (5 bases). V dropped 6 bases and J dropped 6 bases, with 16 bases sitting between them. Germline CDR1 and CDR2: SGHNT and YYREEE (reference sequence). The CDR3 is made up of 13 amino acids. Written as DNA, the CDR3 is TGTGCCAGCACCCCTGAGGGCCTCCGCGAGCAGTACTTC. Its translation is CASTPEGLREQYF.

The J gene is TRBJ1-5, the V gene TRBV5-5; D is ambiguous. V dropped 4 bases and J dropped 7 bases, with 15 bases sitting between them. The CDR3 loop spans 14 amino acids. Germline V gene data show CDR1 as SGHKS and CDR2 as YYEKEE (reference sequence). The CDR3 spells CASSAHAGAQPQHF. The CDR3 DNA sequence: TGTGCCAGCAGCGCCCACGCGGGAGCCCAGCCCCAGCATTTT.

The rearrangement uses TRBV7-2 and TRBJ1-1, with D maybe TRBD1 (5 bases). This CDR3 is 13 amino acids long. Trimming left V 3 bases short and J 6 bases short, with 11 bases between. Germline CDR1 SGHTA, CDR2 FQGNSA. DNA of the CDR3: TGTGCCAGCAGCTTGGATGGGGGGTCTGAAGCTTTCTTT. Protein product: CASSLDGGSEAFF.

This clone has a handful of counts. This sample includes further DNA sequences coding for the same CDR3. V gene TRBV7-9 combines with J gene TRBJ1-2, with D hard to call. Germline lookup yields CDR1 SEHNR and CDR2 FQNEAQ (reference sequence). This CDR3 contains 13 residues. The V gene lost 1 base and the J gene lost 2 bases, with 5 bases spanning the gap. The CDR3: CASSLGQNYGYTF. CDR3 DNA: TGTGCCAGCAGCTTAGGGCAGAACTATGGCTACACCTTC.

V and J are TRBV5-1 and TRBJ2-4, with D maybe TRBD1 (6 bases). The CDR3 has 16 amino acids. CDR1 and CDR2 (germline): SGHRS, YFSETQ. The V gene lost 4 bases and the J gene lost 0 bases, with 14 bases spanning the gap. For the CDR3, the DNA is TGCGCCAGCAGCCCGGGACAACCACTAGCCAAAAACATTCAGTACTTC. Translating it yields CASSPGQPLAKNIQYF.

V is TRBV6-1 and J is TRBJ2-5, with 8 bases matching TRBD1. There are 15 residues in the CDR3. Germline trimming cut 9 bases from V and 5 bases from J; bases unmatched to any gene: 14. Germline assignment: CDR1 MNHNS and CDR2 SASEGT. Written as DNA, the CDR3 is TGTGCCAGTAGCCCCGGACAGGGAGCGGTGGAGACCCAGTACTTC. Protein product: CASSPGQGAVETQYF.

There are many counts of this clone. Other DNA sequences from this sample encode an identical CDR3 as well. The V gene is TRBV29-1, the J gene TRBJ2-3; D is perhaps TRBD1 (5 bases). This CDR3 spans 12 amino acids. Germline CDR1 SQVTM, CDR2 ANQGSEA. V was trimmed by 4 bases and J by 4 bases, leaving 9 bases between them. CDR3 DNA sequence: TGCAGCGTTGTATTAGGGGCAGATACGCAGTATTTT. Protein: CSVVLGADTQYF.

As regards this clone: A read error may produce the germline difference seen at one junction end. This chain joins TRBV28 and TRBJ1-1, with 8 nucleotides matching TRBD1. Germline loops: CDR1 MDHEN, CDR2 SYDVKM. CDR3 size: 18 residues. The CDR3 DNA reads TGTACCAGCAGTGACGGACAGGGCAGGGGGGCGTTGAACACTGAAGCTTTCTTT. It translates to CTSSDGQGRGALNTEAFF.

The chain carries TRBV7-2 and TRBJ2-5; 7 bases map to TRBD2. With V trimmed by 1 base and J by 1 base, 9 bases remained unmatched. CDR3 length equals 17 residues. Germline CDR1 SGHTA, CDR2 FQGNSA. The CDR3 loop is CASSLGVLSGAQETQYF. CDR3 coding DNA: TGTGCCAGCAGCTTAGGCGTCCTGAGCGGGGCCCAAGAGACCCAGTACTTC.

This clone has just a few counts. V and J are TRBV5-6 and TRBJ2-3, with TRBD1 matching 7 bases. The CDR3 loop spans 13 amino acids. Losses at the gene ends were 7 bases for V and 3 bases for J; bases not matched to a gene: 5. CDR1 and CDR2 (germline): SGHDT, YYEEEE. CDR3: CASGHRGTDTQYF. As DNA, the CDR3 is TGTGCCAGCGGCCACAGGGGTACAGATACGCAGTATTTT.

This clone was seen a handful of times. The chain carries TRBV4-1 and TRBJ2-7; 11 nucleotides line up with TRBD1. CDR1 and CDR2 from the germline V gene are MGHRA and YSYEKL. J gave up 4 bases and V 4 bases, and 3 bases lay outside the gene matches. The CDR3 spans 14 residues. CDR3 amino acids: CASSRGTGGYEQYF. DNA of the CDR3: TGCGCCAGCAGCCGAGGGACAGGGGGTTACGAGCAGTACTTC.

The J gene is TRBJ2-1, the V gene TRBV4-1; maybe TRBD1 (6 bases). CDR3 length equals 15 residues. Trimming stripped 1 base from V and 5 bases from J, with 12 bases between. Germline V gene sequence: CDR1 MGHRA, CDR2 YSYEKL. In nucleotides, the CDR3 is TGCGCCAGCAGCCAAGTCGGGACACGGAACAATGAGCAGTTCTTC. Protein product: CASSQVGTRNNEQFF.

Only a few counts were recorded for this clone. V usage is TRBV7-6 and J usage is TRBJ2-1, with D perhaps matching TRBD1 (6 bases). The V and J ends lost 1 base and 1 base respectively, with 11 bases between them. This CDR3 has 16 residues. Germline V lookup: CDR1 SGHVS, CDR2 FNYEAQ. The CDR3 reads CASSLDRVPSYNEQFF. CDR3 in DNA: TGTGCCAGCAGCTTAGACAGGGTACCTTCCTACAATGAGCAGTTCTTC. The whole variable domain, remainder taken from reference TRBV7-6 and TRBJ2-1, is GAGVSQSPRYKVTKRGQDVALRCDPISGHVSLYWYRQALGQGPEFLTYFNYEAQQDKSGLPNDRFSAERPEGSISTLTIQRTEQRDSAMYRCASSLDRVPSYNEQFFGPGTRLTVL.